Listed below are T cell receptor beta chains from one sample, sequenced in a study of cytomegalovirus exposure and HLA in healthy donors. Measured with immunoSEQ multiplex PCR; TCRdb has only the in-frame clones, and not every one. Altogether over 50,000 clones are present, around 72% being singletons, with the ten largest covering roughly 51%. Sequenced sample: PBMCs. The receptors stem from a man aged 50-59 years in good health and CMV-seropositive. The CDR3 runs from the conserved cysteine through the conserved F or W. D genes are given only for firm matches. Not every row has a clone size; where given, it reads once, few, many or a size class.

D gene	clone size	V gene	J gene	CDR3 protein	CDR3 DNA
TRBD1	NA	TRBV30	TRBJ2-1	CAWSVLSGGNEQFF	TGTGCCTGGAGTGTACTCTCAGGGGGCAATGAGCAGTTCTTC
NA	NA	TRBV15	TRBJ1-2	CATSRDSSGYGYTF	TGTGCCACCAGCAGAGATAGTTCAGGGTATGGCTACACCTTC
NA	NA	TRBV7-3	TRBJ2-3	CASQKGSYTDTQYF	TGTGCCAGCCAGAAGGGGTCCTACACAGATACGCAGTATTTT
TRBD1	NA	TRBV6-5	TRBJ2-7	CASSTRQGLDEQYF	TGTGCCAGCAGTACGCGACAGGGTTTAGACGAGCAGTACTTC
TRBD2	NA	TRBV27	TRBJ2-3	CASSPLAGSARDTQYF	TGTGCCAGCAGTCCCTTAGCGGGATCGGCGAGGGATACGCAGTATTTT
TRBD2	NA	TRBV2	TRBJ2-3	CASRGTSGKIDTQYF	TGTGCCAGCAGGGGGACTAGCGGGAAGATAGATACGCAGTATTTT
NA	NA	TRBV21-1	TRBJ2-2	CASSKVAGTHTGELFF	TGTGCCAGCAGCAAAGTCGCGGGGACCCACACCGGGGAGCTGTTTTTT
TRBD2	NA	TRBV6-5	TRBJ2-1	CASSRTSGNNEQFF	TGTGCCAGCAGCCGGACTAGCGGAAACAATGAGCAGTTCTTC
NA	NA	TRBV28	TRBJ1-2	CASSLRGTGYTF	TGTGCCAGCAGTTTAAGGGGAACGGGCTACACCTTC
TRBD2	NA	TRBV18	TRBJ2-1	CASSPPGLGQDEQFF	TGTGCCAGCTCACCACCGGGACTAGGACAAGATGAGCAGTTCTTC
TRBD1	NA	TRBV19	TRBJ2-5	CASSRQGVGETQYF	TGTGCCAGTAGCCGACAGGGTGTTGGGGAGACCCAGTACTTC
TRBD2	NA	TRBV7-3	TRBJ2-7	CASSPGGTYEQYF	TGTGCCAGCAGCCCGGGAGGGACCTACGAGCAGTACTTC
NA	NA	TRBV2	TRBJ1-1	CASPISENTEAFF	TGTGCCAGCCCTATAAGTGAGAACACTGAAGCTTTCTTT
NA	few	TRBV30	TRBJ1-5	CAWNRDVNQPQHF	TGTGCCTGGAACAGGGACGTCAATCAGCCCCAGCATTTT
NA	few	TRBV11-2	TRBJ2-3	CASSLPGAHTQYF	TGTGCCAGCAGCTTACCGGGAGCCCATACGCAGTATTTT
NA	NA	TRBV29-1	TRBJ2-1	CSVEGRDGVHEQFF	TGCAGCGTTGAGGGGCGGGATGGTGTACATGAGCAGTTCTTC
NA	NA	TRBV5-1	TRBJ2-3	CASSAVGGPGRDTQYF	TGCGCCAGCAGTGCAGTGGGCGGGCCGGGTAGAGATACGCAGTATTTT
NA	NA	TRBV7-9	TRBJ1-1	CASSLASTPGAFF	TGTGCCAGCAGCTTAGCAAGTACCCCGGGGGCTTTCTTT
NA	NA	TRBV6-6	TRBJ1-1	CASYSPQRAEAFF	TGTGCCAGTTACAGTCCCCAGAGGGCTGAAGCTTTCTTT
NA	NA	TRBV6-5	TRBJ2-3	CARSSIDTQYF	TGTGCAAGAAGTTCCATAGATACGCAGTATTTT
NA	NA	TRBV7-6	TRBJ1-3	CASSPVAQSRNTIYF	TGTGCCAGCAGCCCGGTTGCACAGTCCAGAAACACCATATATTTT
NA	NA	TRBV5-1	TRBJ2-1	CASSLAPGGRNNEQFF	TGCGCCAGCAGCTTGGCCCCCGGGGGACGGAACAATGAGCAGTTCTTC
NA	NA	TRBV19	TRBJ1-5	CASSAGLGNQPQHF	TGTGCCAGTAGTGCAGGGCTGGGCAATCAGCCCCAGCATTTT
TRBD1	NA	TRBV9	TRBJ1-1	CASSKGAIMNTEAFF	TGTGCCAGCAGCAAGGGGGCAATTATGAACACTGAAGCTTTCTTT
NA	NA	TRBV7-2	TRBJ2-7	CASSMAGARTYEQYF	TGTGCCAGCAGCATGGCGGGGGCGCGCACCTACGAGCAGTACTTC
TRBD1	NA	TRBV19	TRBJ2-2	CASTGTGRGGVATGELFF	TGTGCCAGTACTGGGACAGGGAGAGGAGGTGTTGCCACCGGGGAGCTGTTTTTT
NA	NA	TRBV7-2	TRBJ2-3	CASSLRGQDTQYF	TGTGCCAGCAGCTTGAGAGGACAAGATACGCAGTATTTT
TRBD2	NA	TRBV27	TRBJ2-1	CASSEWTSGGNEQFF	TGTGCCAGCAGTGAATGGACTAGCGGGGGGAATGAGCAGTTCTTC
TRBD1	NA	TRBV6-5	TRBJ2-1	CASSPGQNNEQFF	TGTGCCAGCAGCCCGGGACAGAACAATGAGCAGTTCTTC
TRBD1	NA	TRBV27	TRBJ2-2	CASSSMGQGAPGELFF	TGTGCCAGCAGTTCGATGGGACAGGGGGCCCCCGGGGAGCTGTTTTTT
TRBD1	NA	TRBV10-1	TRBJ2-7	CASSWDSNSYEQYF	TGCGCCAGCAGTTGGGACAGTAACTCCTACGAGCAGTACTTC
NA	NA	TRBV27	TRBJ2-2	CASSLSGSGGELFF	TGTGCCAGCAGTTTATCCGGATCGGGTGGGGAGCTGTTTTTT
TRBD1	NA	TRBV7-9	TRBJ2-7	CASSFTGTGGEQYF	TGTGCCAGCAGTTTTACCGGGACAGGGGGAGAGCAGTACTTC
NA	NA	TRBV30	TRBJ1-4	CGGSGLGGGVEKLFF	TGTGGCGGGAGCGGACTAGGAGGCGGTGTTGAAAAACTGTTTTTT
NA	few	TRBV7-3	TRBJ2-2	CASSPSNTGELFF	TGTGCCAGCAGCCCCTCGAACACCGGGGAGCTGTTTTTT
NA	NA	TRBV28	TRBJ1-1	CASTLPLRGKGEAFF	TGTGCCAGTACCCTCCCCCTACGGGGGAAAGGTGAAGCTTTCTTT
NA	once	TRBV18	TRBJ2-3	CASSPSRVDTQYF	TGTGCCAGCTCACCATCCAGGGTGGATACGCAGTATTTT
TRBD2	NA	TRBV27	TRBJ2-3	CASSSGLETDTQYF	TGTGCCAGCAGTTCGGGACTAGAAACAGATACGCAGTATTTT
TRBD1	NA	TRBV5-1	TRBJ1-1	CASSSGRGQNTEAFF	TGCGCCAGCAGCTCTGGAAGGGGGCAGAACACTGAAGCTTTCTTT
TRBD2	NA	TRBV5-1	TRBJ2-2	CASQETAGSNTGELFF	TGCGCCAGCCAAGAAACAGCGGGGAGTAACACCGGGGAGCTGTTTTTT
NA	NA	TRBV5-1	TRBJ2-6	CASSLVGVSAGANVLTF	TGCGCCAGCAGCTTGGTTGGAGTATCGGCTGGGGCCAACGTCCTGACTTTC